The TCR beta chain described here comes from a study of cytomegalovirus exposure and HLA in healthy donors. Primers for the PCR totalled 60 Vbeta and 13 Jbeta. Authors' analysis steps: The count from a later analysis was some 80 million unique TCR beta chains, about 10 million of them shared. Some clones are missing from TCRdb's copy, which holds only in-frame ones; the method was immunoSEQ multiplex PCR. V and J calls and clone size are those listed in that table; D and trimming were worked out from the DNA. The sample includes about 180,000 clones, roughly 87% of them seen just once. Study findings and constraints: The majority of TCR sequences were rare, yet some public TCRs appeared in many donors.

Note on this clone: Its antigen remains unidentified.

CDR1 and CDR2 (germline): KGHSH, LQKENI. This CDR3 spans 15 amino acids. J gave up 2 bases and V 5 bases, and 7 bases lay outside the gene matches. Sequenced material: PBMCs. The source is a man aged 35-49 years in good health and CMV-seronegative. The chain carries TRBV18 and TRBJ1-2, with 8 bases lining up with TRBD1. This CDR3 reads CASSNQRQGNYGYTF. CDR3 DNA: TGTGCCAGCTCAAACCAGAGACAGGGGAACTATGGCTACACCTTC.